Each of the 27 T cell receptor beta chains below was sequenced from the same sample in a study of early T cells in non-severe SARS-CoV-2 infection. TCRdb redid the calling of the 5' RACE reads with MiXCR, one entry per CDR3 protein. The sample lists tens of thousands of distinct CDR3 sequences; approximately 6.2% were seen once. The material was whole blood, obtained at baseline. All receptors derive from an adult who was a healthcare worker with PCR-confirmed SARS-CoV-2 infection or an uninfected control (not recorded which).

This clonotype was seen at least ten times. This chain joins TRBV6-2 or TRBV6-3 and TRBJ1-5, with D hard to call. Germline V gene data show CDR1 as MNHEY and CDR2 as SVGEGT. The CDR3 has 13 amino acids. V was clipped by 2 bases and J by 1 base, with 3 bases between them. The CDR3 is CASSYMSNQPQHF. The CDR3 DNA sequence: TGTGCCAGCAGTTACATGAGCAATCAGCCCCAGCATTTT.

This clonotype has ten or more counts. CDR3 residues: CASSEESGGEYNEQFF. As DNA, the CDR3 is TGTGCCAGCAGTGAGGAGTCCGGGGGGGAGTACAATGAGCAGTTCTTC. The rearrangement uses TRBV6-4 and TRBJ2-1; 8 bases are a match to TRBD2. Unmatched junction bases numbered 8, after V lost 3 bases and J lost 4 bases. Germline CDR1 MRHNA, CDR2 SNTAGT. The CDR3 has 16 amino acids.

This clonotype occurred a few times. The chain uses TRBV29-1 and TRBJ2-1; 7 bases are shared with TRBD2. The germline gives CDR1 SQVTM, CDR2 ANQGSEA. CDR3 length: 15 amino acids. The V gene end was trimmed by 4 bases and the J gene end by 5 bases; junction bases not matched to a gene: 11. Written as DNA, the CDR3 is TGCAGCGTTGCCCGGTCATCCCGGGAGGACAATGAGCAGTTCTTC. This gives the protein CSVARSSREDNEQFF.

The V and J genes are TRBV13 and TRBJ2-7, with D possibly TRBD2 on 6 matching bases. Deletions cut 3 bases from V and 5 bases from J, with 14 bases between. CDR3 size: 14 residues. CDR1 PRHDT and CDR2 FYEKMQ come from the germline V gene (reference sequence). The DNA for the CDR3 is TGTGCCAGCAGCTTTCACGGGGGATTTGACGAGCAGTACTTC. Translation: CASSFHGGFDEQYF.

Ten or more counts support this clonotype. This rearrangement joins TRBV24-1 to TRBJ2-6; 7 positions match TRBD1. The CDR3 runs to 18 residues. In germline, CDR1 is KGHDR, CDR2 SFDVKD. V was pared by 3 bases and J by 0 bases, with 7 bases of the junction left unmatched. The CDR3, as DNA: TGTGCCACCAGTGATCGGGACAGTTGGAGCTCTGGGGCCAACGTCCTGACTTTC. This codes for CATSDRDSWSSGANVLTF.

This clonotype was observed a handful of times. The chain carries TRBV3-1 and TRBJ1-4; no clear D. V was pared by 2 bases and J by 6 bases, with 10 bases between. CDR1 is LGHDT, CDR2 YNNKEL, per germline (reference sequence). This CDR3 has 14 amino acids. The CDR3 DNA reads TGTGCCAGCAGCCAATGGGGTGGTGATGAAAAACTGTTTTTT. Its protein product is CASSQWGGDEKLFF.

This clonotype was observed many times. The gene calls are TRBV9 and TRBJ2-3, with 7 bases aligning to TRBD1. The CDR3 length is 14 residues. From germline, CDR1 is SGDLS and CDR2 YYNGEE. J was trimmed by 14 bases and V by 3 bases; bases with no gene match: 15. CDR3 sequence reads: CASSGRDSLPHRYF. DNA of the CDR3: TGTGCCAGCAGCGGACGGGACAGCCTGCCACACCGGTATTTT.

The chain combines TRBV5-1 with TRBJ2-3; D is possibly TRBD2 (5 bases). The CDR3 has 17 amino acids. Trimming stripped 1 base from V and 0 bases from J, with 15 bases between. Germline lookup yields CDR1 SGHRS and CDR2 YFSETQ. CDR3 bases: TGCGCCAGCAGCTTGAGTGTTACGAGGGCAAGCACAGATACGCAGTATTTT. Amino acid sequence: CASSLSVTRASTDTQYF.

The sample holds many counts of this clonotype. The rearrangement links TRBV18 to TRBJ1-2; a possible D gene is TRBD1 (6 bases). V shed 5 bases and J shed 6 bases, with 16 bases lying between them. CDR3 size: 14 residues. CDR1 is KGHSH, CDR2 LQKENI, per germline. The chain's CDR3 is CASSFDRMMDGYTF. The CDR3 region has the DNA TGTGCCAGCTCATTCGACAGGATGATGGATGGCTACACCTTC.

Of note for this clonotype: This may stem from a read error, because a much larger clone lies one nucleotide away. The genes are TRBV7-2 and TRBJ1-1; a weak D match, TRBD1 (5 bases). CDR1 and CDR2 (germline): SGHTA, FQGNSA. Trimming stripped 1 base from V and 3 bases from J, with 6 bases between. This CDR3 spans 13 amino acids. This CDR3 reads CTSSLGGYTEAFF. CDR3 nucleotides: TGTACCAGCAGCTTAGGGGGCTACACTGAAGCTTTCTTT.

In its sample, this clonotype was seen many times. The chain carries TRBV10-2 and TRBJ1-6; 8 bases align to TRBD1. The V and J ends lost 5 bases and 7 bases, in that order; junction bases with no gene match: 4. CDR3 length: 14 amino acids. Germline V gene data show CDR1 as WSHSY and CDR2 as SAAADI. The CDR3, as DNA: TGCGCCAGCAGTCATCAGGGGGCCAATTCACCCCTCCACTTT. Translating it yields CASSHQGANSPLHF.

A few counts support this clonotype. CDR3 coding DNA: TGCGCCAGCAGCCGCCTACAGGGTATGAGCACAGATACGCAGTATTTT. This encodes CASSRLQGMSTDTQYF. This chain uses TRBV4-3 with TRBJ2-3; D perhaps matches TRBD1 (6 bases). The germline gives CDR1 LGHNA, CDR2 YSLEER. The CDR3 is 16 amino acids. Trimming removed 4 bases at V and 0 bases at J, with 14 bases between.

This chain links TRBV6-1 with TRBJ2-3; D ambiguous. This CDR3 contains 15 residues. V lost 1 base and J lost 2, with 10 bases in between. Germline V gene lookup returns CDR1 MNHNS and CDR2 SASEGT. In DNA, the CDR3 is TGTGCCAGCAGTGAAGAAAAACTTAACACAGATACGCAGTATTTT. Its protein product is CASSEEKLNTDTQYF.

This clonotype appeared many times. The chain carries TRBV7-3 and TRBJ2-5; no clear D gene. CDR1 and CDR2 (germline): SGHTA, FQGTGA. V was clipped by 5 bases and J by 3 bases, with 13 bases between them. The CDR3 sequence is 14 residues long. CDR3 DNA sequence: TGTGCCAGCAGCCCACAAGGACGGAAAGAGACCCAGTACTTC. Its protein is CASSPQGRKETQYF. The complete variable domain, with remaining parts taken from reference TRBV7-3 and TRBJ2-5, reads GAGVSQTPSNKVTEKGKYVELRCDPISGHTALYWYRQSLGQGPEFLIYFQGTGAADDSGLPNDRFFAVRPEGSVSTLKIQRTERGDSAVYLCASSPQGRKETQYFGPGTRLLVL.

This chain uses TRBV27 with TRBJ2-2; D gene unclear. The ends were cut back, 1 base at V and 4 bases at J, with 10 bases in the middle. This CDR3 is 15 amino acids long. Germline-derived CDR1 and CDR2 are MNHEY and SMNVEV (reference sequence). Here the CDR3 reads CASSLLGSPTGELFF. The CDR3 DNA reads TGTGCCAGCAGTTTATTGGGGTCCCCCACCGGGGAGCTGTTTTTT.

This clonotype was observed at least ten times. This chain uses TRBV7-6 with TRBJ2-7; D remains ambiguous. Trimming shortened V by 1 base and J by 2 bases, and 6 bases separated the two germline ends. The CDR3 length is 13 residues. Per germline, CDR1 SGHVS and CDR2 FNYEAQ. The CDR3 sequence is CASSLGRTYEQYF. The DNA of the CDR3 is TGTGCCAGCAGCTTAGGCAGGACCTACGAGCAGTACTTC.

The DNA of the CDR3 is TGTGCCAGCAGGGAAGGAAACACCATATATTTT. This sequence encodes CASREGNTIYF. The rearrangement uses TRBV6-6 and TRBJ1-3; D not resolved. The CDR3 extends over 11 amino acids. From germline, CDR1 is MNHNY and CDR2 SVGAGI (reference sequence). Deletions cut 6 bases from V and 4 bases from J, with 4 bases between.

This clonotype was seen many times. The chain uses TRBV7-9 and TRBJ2-3; TRBD1 matches 7 bases. Trimming cost V 5 bases and J 1 base; bases outside gene matches: 6. Germline V gene data show CDR1 as SEHNR and CDR2 as FQNEAQ (reference sequence). CDR3 size: 15 residues. CDR3 sequence (DNA): TGTGCCAGCAGCGCCCACAGGGGTCGCACAGATACGCAGTATTTT. Protein product: CASSAHRGRTDTQYF.

The gene calls are TRBV4-3 and TRBJ2-2; D gene uncertain. The CDR3 consists of 16 residues. The germline V gene encodes CDR1 LGHNA and CDR2 YSLEER. V lost 0 bases to trimming and J lost 5 bases, with 13 bases between them. CDR3 DNA: TGCGCCAGCAGCCAAGAACTGGGTGGAAAAACCGGGGAGCTGTTTTTT. The encoded protein is CASSQELGGKTGELFF.

This clonotype was found many times. A read error may account for a junction end that differs from germline. The V and J genes are TRBV30 and TRBJ1-1; D gene uncertain. Germline CDR1 GTSNPN, CDR2 SVGIG (reference sequence). CDR3 size: 13 residues. CDR3 sequence (DNA): TGTGCCGGGTGTCGTGCCCCGAACACTGAAGCCTTCTTT. Translated: CAGCRAPNTEAFF.

This clonotype was picked up many times. This sequence joins TRBV18 and TRBJ1-1; 9 nucleotides agree with TRBD1. This CDR3 region has 18 residues. Germline assignment: CDR1 KGHSH and CDR2 LQKENI. The J segment lost 5 bases and the V segment lost 1 base, leaving 14 bases of the junction unmatched. The CDR3 nucleotides are TGTGCCAGCTCACCACTCGCCACCCCTCCGGGACAGGGAACTGAAGCTTTCTTT. Translated: CASSPLATPPGQGTEAFF.

The table lists this clonotype with many counts. J is TRBJ2-2 and V is TRBV7-6; D ambiguous. Germline V gives CDR1 SGHVS, CDR2 FNYEAQ. The CDR3 has 13 amino acids. Trimming left V 5 bases short and J 0 bases short, with 4 bases between. This CDR3 reads CASSPANTGELFF. Here the CDR3 DNA reads TGTGCCAGCAGCCCCGCGAACACCGGGGAGCTGTTTTTT.

This clonotype showed up many times. The chain joins TRBV12-3 or TRBV12-4 to TRBJ1-5; 8 bases line up with TRBD1. V shed 2 bases and J 2 bases; nucleotides not matched to a gene: 5. The CDR3 is made up of 16 amino acids. The chain's CDR3 is CASSLLTGVGNQPQHF. Here the CDR3 DNA reads TGTGCCAGCAGTTTACTGACAGGGGTTGGCAATCAGCCCCAGCATTTT.

This clonotype has a count of ten or more. V gene TRBV7-9 combines with J gene TRBJ2-3; TRBD1 matches 8 bases. The V segment lost 6 bases and the J segment 0 bases; nucleotides outside the gene matches: 5. CDR1 is SEHNR, CDR2 FQNEAQ, per germline (reference sequence). The CDR3 totals 15 residues. The CDR3 reads CASSLGQVSTDTQYF. In nucleotides, the CDR3 is TGTGCCAGCAGTTTGGGACAGGTTAGCACAGATACGCAGTATTTT. Full variable domain (outside the CDR3, taken from reference TRBV7-9 and TRBJ2-3): DTGVSQNPRHKITKRGQNVTFRCDPISEHNRLYWYRQTLGQGPEFLTYFQNEAQLEKSRLLSDRFSAERPKGSFSTLEIQRTEQGDSAMYLCASSLGQVSTDTQYFGPGTRLTVL.

This clonotype came up many times. This rearrangement joins TRBV20-1 to TRBJ1-2; 8 nucleotides match TRBD1. CDR1 is DFQATT, CDR2 SNEGSKA, per germline (reference sequence). V shed 3 bases and J 5 bases; nucleotides not matched to a gene: 8. This CDR3 is 14 amino acids long. DNA of the CDR3: TGCAGTGCTAGCTCGTCAGGGGGCGCGTATGGCTACACCTTC. Protein sequence: CSASSSGGAYGYTF.

This clonotype has a count of ten or more. The gene calls are TRBV2 and TRBJ2-7, with D tentatively TRBD1 (6 bases). CDR1 SNHLY and CDR2 FYNNEI come from the germline V gene. The V end lost 4 bases, the J end lost 4 bases, and 11 bases lay between the germline ends. The CDR3 totals 13 residues. The CDR3 DNA follows: TGTGCCAGCAGTGCACAGGGAAAGTACGAGCAGTACTTC. Amino acids: CASSAQGKYEQYF.

The chain employs TRBV18 and TRBJ2-5; 7 bases are shared with TRBD2. The germline V gene has CDR1 KGHSH and CDR2 LQKENI. This CDR3 spans 16 amino acids. V trimming: 3 bases; J trimming: 2 bases; junction bases outside the gene matches: 9. CDR3 sequence: CASSPIDGGWQETQYF. The CDR3 DNA reads as TGTGCCAGCTCACCCATCGACGGGGGGTGGCAAGAGACCCAGTACTTC.